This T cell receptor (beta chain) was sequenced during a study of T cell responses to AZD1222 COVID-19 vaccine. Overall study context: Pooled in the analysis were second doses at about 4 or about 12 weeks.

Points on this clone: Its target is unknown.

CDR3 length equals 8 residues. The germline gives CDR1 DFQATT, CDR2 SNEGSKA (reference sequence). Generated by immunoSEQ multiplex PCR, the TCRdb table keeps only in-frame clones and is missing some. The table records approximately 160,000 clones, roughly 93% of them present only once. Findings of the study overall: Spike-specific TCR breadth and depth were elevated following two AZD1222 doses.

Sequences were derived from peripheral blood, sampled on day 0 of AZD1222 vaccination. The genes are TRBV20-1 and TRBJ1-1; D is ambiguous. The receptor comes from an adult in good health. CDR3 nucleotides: TGCAGCAACACTGAAGCTTTCTTT. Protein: CSNTEAFF.